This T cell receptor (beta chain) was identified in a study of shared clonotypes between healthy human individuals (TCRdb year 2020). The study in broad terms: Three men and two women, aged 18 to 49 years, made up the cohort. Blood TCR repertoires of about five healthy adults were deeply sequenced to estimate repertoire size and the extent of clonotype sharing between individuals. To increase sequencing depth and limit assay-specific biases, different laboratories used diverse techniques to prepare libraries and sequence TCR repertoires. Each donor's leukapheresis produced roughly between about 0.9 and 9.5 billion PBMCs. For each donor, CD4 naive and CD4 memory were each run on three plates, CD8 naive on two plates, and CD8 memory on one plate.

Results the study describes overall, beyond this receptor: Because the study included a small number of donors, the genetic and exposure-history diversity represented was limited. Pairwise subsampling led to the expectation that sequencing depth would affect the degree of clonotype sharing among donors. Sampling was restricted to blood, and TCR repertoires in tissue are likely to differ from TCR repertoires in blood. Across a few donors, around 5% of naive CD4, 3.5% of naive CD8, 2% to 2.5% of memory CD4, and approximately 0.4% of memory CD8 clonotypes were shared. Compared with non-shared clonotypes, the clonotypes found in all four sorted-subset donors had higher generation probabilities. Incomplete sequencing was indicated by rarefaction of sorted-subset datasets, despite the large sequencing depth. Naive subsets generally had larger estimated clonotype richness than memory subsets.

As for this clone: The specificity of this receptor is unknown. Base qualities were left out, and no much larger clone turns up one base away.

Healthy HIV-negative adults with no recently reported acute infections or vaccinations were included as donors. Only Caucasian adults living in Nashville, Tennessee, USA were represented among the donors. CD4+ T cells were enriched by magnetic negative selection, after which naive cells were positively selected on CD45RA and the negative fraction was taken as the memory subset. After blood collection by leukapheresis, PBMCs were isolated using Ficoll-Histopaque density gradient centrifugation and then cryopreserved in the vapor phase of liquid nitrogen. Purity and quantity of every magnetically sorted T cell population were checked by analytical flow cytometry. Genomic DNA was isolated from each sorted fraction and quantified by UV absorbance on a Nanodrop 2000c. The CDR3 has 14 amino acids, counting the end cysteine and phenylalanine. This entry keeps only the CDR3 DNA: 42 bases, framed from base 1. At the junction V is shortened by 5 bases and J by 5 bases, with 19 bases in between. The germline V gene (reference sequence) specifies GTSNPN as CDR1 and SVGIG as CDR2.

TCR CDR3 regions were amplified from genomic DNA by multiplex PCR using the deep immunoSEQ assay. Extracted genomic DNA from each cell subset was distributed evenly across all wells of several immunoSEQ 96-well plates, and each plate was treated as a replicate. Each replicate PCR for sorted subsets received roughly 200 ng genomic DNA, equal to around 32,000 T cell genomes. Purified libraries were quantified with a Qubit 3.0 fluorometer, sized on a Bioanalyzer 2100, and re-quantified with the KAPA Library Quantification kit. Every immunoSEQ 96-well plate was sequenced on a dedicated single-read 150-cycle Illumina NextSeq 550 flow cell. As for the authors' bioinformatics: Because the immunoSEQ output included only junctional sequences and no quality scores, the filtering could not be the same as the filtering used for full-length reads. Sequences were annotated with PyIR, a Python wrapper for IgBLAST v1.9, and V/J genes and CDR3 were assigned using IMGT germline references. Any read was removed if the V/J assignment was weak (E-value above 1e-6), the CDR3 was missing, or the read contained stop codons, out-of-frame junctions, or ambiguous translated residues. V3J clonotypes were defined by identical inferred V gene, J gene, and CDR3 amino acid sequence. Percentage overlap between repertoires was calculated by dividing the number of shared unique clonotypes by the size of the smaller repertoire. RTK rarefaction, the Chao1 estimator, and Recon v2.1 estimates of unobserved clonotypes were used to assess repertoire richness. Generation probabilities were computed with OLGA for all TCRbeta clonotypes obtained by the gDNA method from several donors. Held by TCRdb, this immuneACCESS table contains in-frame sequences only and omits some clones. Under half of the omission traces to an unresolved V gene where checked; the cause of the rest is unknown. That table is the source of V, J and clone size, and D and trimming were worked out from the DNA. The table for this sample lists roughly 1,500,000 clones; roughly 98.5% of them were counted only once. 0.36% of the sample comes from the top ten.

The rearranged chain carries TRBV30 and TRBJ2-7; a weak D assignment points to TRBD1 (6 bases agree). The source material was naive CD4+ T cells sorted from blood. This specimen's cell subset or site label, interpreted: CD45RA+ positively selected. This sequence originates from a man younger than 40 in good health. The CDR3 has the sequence CAWGRPDRPHEQYF. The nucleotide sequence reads TGTGCCTGGGGGAGACCCGACAGGCCCCACGAGCAGTACTTC.